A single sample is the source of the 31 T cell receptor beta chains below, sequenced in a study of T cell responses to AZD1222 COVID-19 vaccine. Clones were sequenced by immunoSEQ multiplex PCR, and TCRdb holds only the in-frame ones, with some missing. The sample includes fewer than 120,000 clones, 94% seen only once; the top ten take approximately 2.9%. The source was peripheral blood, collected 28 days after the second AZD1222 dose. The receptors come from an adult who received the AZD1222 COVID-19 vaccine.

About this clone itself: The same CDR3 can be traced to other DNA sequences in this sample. The CDR3 region is CASSRGQGGYEQYF. The CDR3 DNA reads as TGTGCCAGCAGCCGGGGACAGGGAGGATACGAGCAGTACTTC. The chain joins TRBV7-2 to TRBJ2-7; 9 nucleotides line up with TRBD1. CDR3 length equals 14 residues. Germline V CDR1 and CDR2: SGHTA, FQGNSA. V dropped 5 bases and J dropped 4; count of bases not matched to a gene: 6.

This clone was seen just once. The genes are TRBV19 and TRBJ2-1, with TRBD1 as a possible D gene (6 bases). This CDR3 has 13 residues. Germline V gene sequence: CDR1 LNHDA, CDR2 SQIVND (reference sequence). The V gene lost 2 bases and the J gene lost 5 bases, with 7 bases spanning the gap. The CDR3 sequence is CASSITGHNEQFF. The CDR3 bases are TGTGCCAGTAGTATAACAGGGCACAATGAGCAGTTCTTC.

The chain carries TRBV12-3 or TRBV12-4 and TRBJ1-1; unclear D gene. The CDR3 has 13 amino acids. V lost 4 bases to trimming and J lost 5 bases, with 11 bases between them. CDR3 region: CASSWGRKTEAFF. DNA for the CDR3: TGTGCCAGCAGTTGGGGTCGAAAAACTGAAGCTTTCTTT.

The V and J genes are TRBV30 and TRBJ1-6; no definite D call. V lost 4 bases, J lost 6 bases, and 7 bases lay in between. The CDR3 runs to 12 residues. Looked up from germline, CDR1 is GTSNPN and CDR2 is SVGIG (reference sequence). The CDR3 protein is CAWTGTNSPLHF. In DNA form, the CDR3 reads TGTGCCTGGACAGGCACTAATTCACCCCTCCACTTT.

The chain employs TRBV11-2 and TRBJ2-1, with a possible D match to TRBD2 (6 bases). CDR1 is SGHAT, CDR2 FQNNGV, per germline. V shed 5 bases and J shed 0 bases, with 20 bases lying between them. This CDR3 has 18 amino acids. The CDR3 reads CASSRMVFGGSSYNEQFF. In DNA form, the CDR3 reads TGTGCCAGCAGCAGAATGGTTTTTGGGGGGAGCTCCTACAATGAGCAGTTCTTC. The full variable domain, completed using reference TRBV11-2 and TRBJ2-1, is EAGVAQSPRYKIIEKRQSVAFWCNPISGHATLYWYQQILGQGPKLLIQFQNNGVVDDSQLPKDRFSAERLKGVDSTLKIQPAKLEDSAVYLCASSRMVFGGSSYNEQFFGPGTRLTVL.

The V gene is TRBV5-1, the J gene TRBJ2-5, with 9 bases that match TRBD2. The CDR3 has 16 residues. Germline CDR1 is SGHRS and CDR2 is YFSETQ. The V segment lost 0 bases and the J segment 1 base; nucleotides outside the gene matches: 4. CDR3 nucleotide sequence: TGCGCCAGCAGCTTGGCACTAGCGGGCGGCCAAGAGACCCAGTACTTC. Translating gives CASSLALAGGQETQYF.

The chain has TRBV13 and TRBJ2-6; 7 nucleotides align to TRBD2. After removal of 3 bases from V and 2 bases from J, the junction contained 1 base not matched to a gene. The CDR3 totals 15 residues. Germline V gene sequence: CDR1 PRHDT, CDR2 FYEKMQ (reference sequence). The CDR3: CASSLGGAGANVLTF. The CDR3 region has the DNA TGTGCCAGCAGCTTGGGGGGGGCTGGGGCCAACGTCCTGACTTTC.

This chain's CDR3 is CASSLDRVGEAYF. The CDR3 DNA reads as TGTGCCAGCAGCCTAGACAGGGTCGGAGAAGCGTACTTC. V and J are TRBV7-9 and TRBJ2-7; 7 bases match TRBD1. Germline V CDR1 and CDR2: SEHNR, FQNEAQ (reference sequence). The junction had 13 bases not matched to a gene; V was cut back by 5 bases and J by 12 bases. The CDR3 has 13 amino acids.

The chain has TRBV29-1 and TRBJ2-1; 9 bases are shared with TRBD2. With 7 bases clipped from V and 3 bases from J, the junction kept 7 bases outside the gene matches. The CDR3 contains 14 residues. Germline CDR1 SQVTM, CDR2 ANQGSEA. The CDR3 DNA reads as TGCAGCGCCGTGAGGCGGGGGGGCTACAATGAGCAGTTCTTC. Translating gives CSAVRRGGYNEQFF.

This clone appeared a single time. CDR3 DNA: TGCGCCAGCAGCTTGACCTTGGATACGCAGTATTTT. It codes for CASSLTLDTQYF. V usage is TRBV5-1 and J usage is TRBJ2-3; D is unclear. This CDR3 region has 12 residues. V lost 1 base to trimming and J lost 6 bases, with 6 bases between them. Germline V lookup: CDR1 SGHRS, CDR2 YFSETQ.

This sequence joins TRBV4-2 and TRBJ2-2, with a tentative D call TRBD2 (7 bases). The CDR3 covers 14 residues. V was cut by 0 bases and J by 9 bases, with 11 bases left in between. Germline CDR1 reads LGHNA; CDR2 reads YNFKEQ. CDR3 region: CASSQEGGARELFF. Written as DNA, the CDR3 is TGTGCCAGCAGCCAAGAGGGGGGGGCTCGGGAGCTGTTTTTT.

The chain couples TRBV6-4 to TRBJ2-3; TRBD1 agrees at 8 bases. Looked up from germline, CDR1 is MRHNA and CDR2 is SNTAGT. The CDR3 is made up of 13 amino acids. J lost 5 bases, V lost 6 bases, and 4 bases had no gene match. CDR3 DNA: TGTGCCAGCAGACAGGGGGTGGAAGATACGCAGTATTTT. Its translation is CASRQGVEDTQYF.

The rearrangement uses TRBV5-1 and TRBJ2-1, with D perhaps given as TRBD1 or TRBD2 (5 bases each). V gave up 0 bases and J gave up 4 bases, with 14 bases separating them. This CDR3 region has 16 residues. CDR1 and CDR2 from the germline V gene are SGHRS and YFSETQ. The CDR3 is CASSLGTPGPYNEQFF. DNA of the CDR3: TGCGCCAGCAGCTTGGGAACACCGGGACCGTACAATGAGCAGTTCTTC.

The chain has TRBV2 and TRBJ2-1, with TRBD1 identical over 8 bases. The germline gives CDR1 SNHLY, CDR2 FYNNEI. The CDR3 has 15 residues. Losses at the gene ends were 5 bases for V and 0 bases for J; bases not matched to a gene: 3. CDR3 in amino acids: CASSRDRGSYNEQFF. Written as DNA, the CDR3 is TGTGCCAGCAGTCGAGACAGGGGCTCCTACAATGAGCAGTTCTTC.

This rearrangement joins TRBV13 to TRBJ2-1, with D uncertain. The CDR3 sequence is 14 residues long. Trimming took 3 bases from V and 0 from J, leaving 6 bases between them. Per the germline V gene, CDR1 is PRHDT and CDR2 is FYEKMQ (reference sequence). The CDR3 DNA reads TGTGCCAGCAGCTTGGAGAGCTCCTACAATGAGCAGTTCTTC. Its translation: CASSLESSYNEQFF.

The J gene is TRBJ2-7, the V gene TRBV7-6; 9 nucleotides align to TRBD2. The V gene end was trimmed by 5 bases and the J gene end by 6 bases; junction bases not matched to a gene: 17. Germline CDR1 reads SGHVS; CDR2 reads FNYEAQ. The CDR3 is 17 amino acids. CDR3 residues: CASSLTSKGAGGSEQYF. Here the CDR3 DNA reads TGTGCCAGCAGCCTTACCTCCAAGGGAGCGGGAGGAAGCGAGCAGTACTTC.

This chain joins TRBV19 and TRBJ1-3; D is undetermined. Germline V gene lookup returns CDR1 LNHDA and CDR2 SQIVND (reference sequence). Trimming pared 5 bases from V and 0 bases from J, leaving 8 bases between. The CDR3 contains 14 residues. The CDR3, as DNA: TGTGCCAGTAGTGCAGAGAGCTCTGGAAACACCATATATTTT. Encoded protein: CASSAESSGNTIYF. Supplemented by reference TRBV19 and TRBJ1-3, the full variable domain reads DGGITQSPKYLFRKEGQNVTLSCEQNLNHDAMYWYRQDPGQGLRLIYYSQIVNDFQKGDIAEGYSVSREKKESFPLTVTSAQKNPTAFYLCASSAESSGNTIYFGEGSWLTVV.

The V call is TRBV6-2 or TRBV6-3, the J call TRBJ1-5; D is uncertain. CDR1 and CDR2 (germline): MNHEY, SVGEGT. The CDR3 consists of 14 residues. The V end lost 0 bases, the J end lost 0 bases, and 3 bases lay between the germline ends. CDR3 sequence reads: CASSYSTSNQPQHF. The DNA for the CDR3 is TGTGCCAGCAGTTACTCGACTAGCAATCAGCCCCAGCATTTT.

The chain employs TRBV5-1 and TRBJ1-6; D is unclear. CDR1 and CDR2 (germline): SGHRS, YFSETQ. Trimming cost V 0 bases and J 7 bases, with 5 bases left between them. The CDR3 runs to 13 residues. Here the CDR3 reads CASSLEGNSPLHF. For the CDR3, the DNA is TGCGCCAGCAGCTTGGAAGGGAATTCACCCCTCCACTTT. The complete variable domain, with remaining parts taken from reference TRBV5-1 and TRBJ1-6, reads KAGVTQTPRYLIKTRGQQVTLSCSPISGHRSVSWYQQTPGQGLQFLFEYFSETQRNKGNFPGRFSGRQFSNSRSEMNVSTLELGDSALYLCASSLEGNSPLHFGNGTRLTVT.

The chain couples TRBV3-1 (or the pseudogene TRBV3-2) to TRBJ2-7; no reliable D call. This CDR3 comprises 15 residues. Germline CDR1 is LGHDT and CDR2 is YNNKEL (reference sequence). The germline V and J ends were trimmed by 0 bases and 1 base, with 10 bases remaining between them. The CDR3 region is CASSQDGLLSYEQYF. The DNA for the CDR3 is TGTGCCAGCAGCCAAGACGGGCTTCTGTCCTACGAGCAGTACTTC.

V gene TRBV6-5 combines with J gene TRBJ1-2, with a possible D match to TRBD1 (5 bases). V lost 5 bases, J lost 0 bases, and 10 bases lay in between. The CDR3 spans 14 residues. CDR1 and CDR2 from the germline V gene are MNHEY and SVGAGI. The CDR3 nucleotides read TGTGCCAGCAGTCCCGGACATACTAACTATGGCTACACCTTC. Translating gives CASSPGHTNYGYTF.

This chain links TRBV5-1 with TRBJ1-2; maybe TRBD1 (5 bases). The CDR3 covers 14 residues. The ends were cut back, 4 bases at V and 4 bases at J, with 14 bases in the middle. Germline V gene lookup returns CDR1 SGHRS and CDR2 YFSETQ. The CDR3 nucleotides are TGCGCCAGCAGCCCCTATCGGGGGATCTATGGCTACACCTTC. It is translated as CASSPYRGIYGYTF.

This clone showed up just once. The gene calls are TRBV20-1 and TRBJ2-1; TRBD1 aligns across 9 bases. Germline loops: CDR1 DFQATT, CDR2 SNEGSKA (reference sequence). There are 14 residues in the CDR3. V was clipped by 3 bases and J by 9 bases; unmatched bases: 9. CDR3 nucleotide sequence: TGCAGTGCTAGTCTACAGGGGGCGCAGGGTGAGCAGTTCTTC. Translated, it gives CSASLQGAQGEQFF.

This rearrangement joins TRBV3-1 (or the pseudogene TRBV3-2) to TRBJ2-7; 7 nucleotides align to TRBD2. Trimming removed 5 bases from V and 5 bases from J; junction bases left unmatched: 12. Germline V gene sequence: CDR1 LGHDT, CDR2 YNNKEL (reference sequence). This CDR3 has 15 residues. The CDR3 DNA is TGTGCCAGCAGCTCACACCGCGGGAGTCTGAACGAGCAGTACTTC. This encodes CASSSHRGSLNEQYF.

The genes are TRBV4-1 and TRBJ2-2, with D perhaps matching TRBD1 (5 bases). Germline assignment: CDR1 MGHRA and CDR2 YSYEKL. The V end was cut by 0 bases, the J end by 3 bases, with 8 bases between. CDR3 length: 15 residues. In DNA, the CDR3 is TGCGCCAGCAGCCAAGAGCAGGGATACACCGGGGAGCTGTTTTTT. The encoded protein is CASSQEQGYTGELFF.

CDR3 sequence: CAGTRQGMSYTF. The CDR3 DNA follows: TGTGCCGGGACCAGACAGGGCATGAGCTACACCTTC. The genes are TRBV6-5 and TRBJ1-2; 7 bases are shared with TRBD1. CDR3 length: 12 residues. Germline CDR1 MNHEY, CDR2 SVGAGI. Trimming at V came to 11 bases and at J to 9 bases, leaving 12 bases not matched to a gene.

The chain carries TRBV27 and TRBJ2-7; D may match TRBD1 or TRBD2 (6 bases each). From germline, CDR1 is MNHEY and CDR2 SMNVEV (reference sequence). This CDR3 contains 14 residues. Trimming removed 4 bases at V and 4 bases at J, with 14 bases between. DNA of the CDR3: TGTGCCAGCAGTTGGGGGGCCCCACTTTACGAGCAGTACTTC. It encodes CASSWGAPLYEQYF.

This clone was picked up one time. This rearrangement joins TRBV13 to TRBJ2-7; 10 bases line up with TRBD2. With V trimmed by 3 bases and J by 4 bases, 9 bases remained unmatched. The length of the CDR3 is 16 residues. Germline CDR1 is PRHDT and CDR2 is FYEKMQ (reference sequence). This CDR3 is CASSLRLAGVEYEQYF. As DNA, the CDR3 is TGTGCCAGCAGCTTGAGGCTAGCGGGGGTCGAATACGAGCAGTACTTC.

CDR3: CASKPTSYNEQFF. The CDR3 DNA reads as TGTGCCAGCAAACCCACAAGCTACAATGAGCAGTTCTTC. The gene calls are TRBV3-1 (or the pseudogene TRBV3-2) and TRBJ2-1; D unresolved. There are 13 residues in the CDR3. Germline V CDR1 and CDR2: LGHDT, YNNKEL (reference sequence). Trimming pared 7 bases from V and 3 bases from J, leaving 10 bases between.

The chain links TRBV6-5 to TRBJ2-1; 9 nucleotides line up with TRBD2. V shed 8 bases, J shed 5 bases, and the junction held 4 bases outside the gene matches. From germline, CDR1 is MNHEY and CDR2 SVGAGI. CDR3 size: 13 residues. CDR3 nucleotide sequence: TGTGCCAGCCGACTAGCGGAAAACAATGAGCAGTTCTTC. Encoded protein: CASRLAENNEQFF.

In DNA form, the CDR3 reads TGTGCCAGTAGTATCGACAGGGACAATGAGCAGTTCTTC. Amino acids: CASSIDRDNEQFF. V and J are TRBV19 and TRBJ2-1; 7 bases fit TRBD1. The CDR3 length is 13 residues. CDR1 and CDR2 from the germline V gene are LNHDA and SQIVND (reference sequence). V shed 3 bases and J 5 bases; nucleotides not matched to a gene: 1.